The 5 T cell receptor beta chains presented below share a single source sample, sequenced in a study of blood T cell repertoires in COVID-19. Only in-frame clones appear in the TCRdb table, and some are missing; sequencing was by immunoSEQ multiplex PCR. The sample yields 200,000 or so clones, more than 75% seen once. Sequenced material: PBMCs or T cells enriched from blood (not recorded which). The receptors come from a woman in her thirties or forties with acute COVID-19.

V gene TRBV9 combines with J gene TRBJ1-1, with TRBD1 matching 7 bases. J was trimmed by 0 bases and V by 3 bases; bases with no gene match: 5. This CDR3 has 15 residues. Per the germline V gene, CDR1 is SGDLS and CDR2 is YYNGEE. The CDR3 sequence: CASSAEGQVNTEAFF. In nucleotides, the CDR3 is TGTGCCAGCAGCGCCGAAGGACAGGTGAACACTGAAGCTTTCTTT.

V and J are TRBV30 and TRBJ2-1; 8 bases align to TRBD2. This CDR3 has 11 residues. Germline CDR1 GTSNPN, CDR2 SVGIG (reference sequence). V shed 5 bases, J shed 8 bases, and the junction held 2 bases outside the gene matches. As DNA, the CDR3 is TGTGCCTGGGGAGCGGGGGATGAGCAGTTCTTC. Translating it yields CAWGAGDEQFF.

The DNA for the CDR3 is TGTGCCAGCAGCGAAGCCGGAAACACCATATATTTT. As protein: CASSEAGNTIYF. The chain combines TRBV9 with TRBJ1-3, with unresolved D. Germline CDR1 SGDLS, CDR2 YYNGEE. V lost 3 bases to trimming and J lost 4 bases, with 5 bases between them. The CDR3 length is 12 residues.

The V and J genes are TRBV19 and TRBJ1-5; D may be TRBD1 (6 bases). V lost 3 bases to trimming and J lost 6 bases, with 21 bases between them. CDR1 and CDR2 (germline): LNHDA, SQIVND (reference sequence). This CDR3 comprises 17 residues. CDR3 sequence: CASSISGAQGIIQPQHF. In nucleotides, the CDR3 is TGTGCCAGTAGTATTTCAGGGGCGCAGGGTATAATTCAGCCCCAGCATTTT.

The chain joins TRBV19 to TRBJ1-5, with no clear D. Per germline, CDR1 LNHDA and CDR2 SQIVND (reference sequence). The CDR3 extends over 14 amino acids. V lost 7 bases and J 5 bases, leaving 15 bases between the germline ends. Here the CDR3 DNA reads TGTGCCAGTACCTCCGGCGGAGGGTATCAGCCCCAGCATTTT. As protein: CASTSGGGYQPQHF.